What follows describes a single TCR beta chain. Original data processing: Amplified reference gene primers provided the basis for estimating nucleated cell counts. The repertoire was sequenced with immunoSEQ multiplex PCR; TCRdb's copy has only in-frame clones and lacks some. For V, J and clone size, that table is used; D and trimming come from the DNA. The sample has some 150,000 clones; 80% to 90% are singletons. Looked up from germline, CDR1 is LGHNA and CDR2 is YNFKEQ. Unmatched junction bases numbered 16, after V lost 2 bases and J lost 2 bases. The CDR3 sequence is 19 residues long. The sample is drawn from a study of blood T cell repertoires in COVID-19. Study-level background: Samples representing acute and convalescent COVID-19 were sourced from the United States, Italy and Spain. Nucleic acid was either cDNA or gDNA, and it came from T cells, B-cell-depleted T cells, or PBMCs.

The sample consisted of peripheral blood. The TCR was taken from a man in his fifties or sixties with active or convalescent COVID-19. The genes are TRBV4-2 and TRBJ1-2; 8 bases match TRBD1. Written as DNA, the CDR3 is TGTGCCAGCAGCCAATTGGGGCAGGGGGCGGTCAACGGGAACTATGGCTACACCTTC. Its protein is CASSQLGQGAVNGNYGYTF.